This T cell receptor (beta chain) stems from a study of CD8 T cells in Susac syndrome. Sequencing targeted TCR beta in blood CD8+ and CD4+ T cells. The multiple sclerosis control group was made up of treatment-naive patients with stable or active relapsing-remitting disease. In the case of this clonotype: Its antigen is not known.

CDR1 and CDR2 from the germline V gene are LNHDA and SQIVND (reference sequence). The CDR3 has 16 amino acids. The germline V and J ends were trimmed by 0 bases and 4 bases, with 13 bases remaining between them. Random hexamers primed reverse transcription of 0.5 to 1 ug RNA. The amplification used immunoSEQ multiplex PCR on TCR beta CDR3; it spanned 54 Vbeta and 13 Jbeta. From the immunoSEQ multiplex PCR reads, TCRdb called clonotypes with MiXCR, one entry per CDR3 protein. The sample records a few hundred thousand distinct CDR3 sequences, around 85% being singletons. Findings of the study overall: TCR sequencing and HLA analysis covered a relatively small number of individuals.

This clonotype was obtained from a human donor with multiple sclerosis. The chain joins TRBV19 to TRBJ1-5; perhaps TRBD1 as D (5 bases). Sequenced input: CD8+ T cells from PBMCs. CDR3 residues: CASSIDPWQGNQPQHF. The CDR3 DNA sequence: TGTGCCAGTAGTATAGATCCGTGGCAGGGAAATCAGCCCCAGCATTTT.